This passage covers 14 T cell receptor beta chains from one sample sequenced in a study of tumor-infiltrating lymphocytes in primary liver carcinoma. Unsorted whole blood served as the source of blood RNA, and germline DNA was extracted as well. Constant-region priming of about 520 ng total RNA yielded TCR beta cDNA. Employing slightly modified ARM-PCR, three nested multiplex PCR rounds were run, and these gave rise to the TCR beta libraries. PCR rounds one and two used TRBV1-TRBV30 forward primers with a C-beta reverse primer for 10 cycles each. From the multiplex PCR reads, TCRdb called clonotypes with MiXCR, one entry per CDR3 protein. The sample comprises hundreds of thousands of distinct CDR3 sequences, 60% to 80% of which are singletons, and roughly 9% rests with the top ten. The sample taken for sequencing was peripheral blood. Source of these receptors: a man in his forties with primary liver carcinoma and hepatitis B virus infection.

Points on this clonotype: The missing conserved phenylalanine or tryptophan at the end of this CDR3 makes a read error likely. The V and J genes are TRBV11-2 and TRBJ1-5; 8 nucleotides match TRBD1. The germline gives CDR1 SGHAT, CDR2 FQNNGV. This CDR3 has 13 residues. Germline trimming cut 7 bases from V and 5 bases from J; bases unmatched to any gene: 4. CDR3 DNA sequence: TGTGCCAGCAACCCGGACAGGGATCAGCCCCAGCATTTG. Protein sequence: CASNPDRDQPQHL.

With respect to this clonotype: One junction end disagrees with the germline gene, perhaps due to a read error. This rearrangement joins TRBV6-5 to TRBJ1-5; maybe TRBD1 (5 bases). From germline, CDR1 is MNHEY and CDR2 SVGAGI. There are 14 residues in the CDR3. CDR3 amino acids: CAISTGTSNQPQHF. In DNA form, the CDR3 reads TGTGCCATCAGTACCGGGACGAGCAATCAGCCCCAGCACTTT.

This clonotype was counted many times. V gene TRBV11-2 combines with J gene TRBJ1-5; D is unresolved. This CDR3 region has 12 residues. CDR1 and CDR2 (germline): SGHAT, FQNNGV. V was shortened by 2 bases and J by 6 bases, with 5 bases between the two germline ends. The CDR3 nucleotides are TGTGCCAGCAGCTTAATGGGTCAGCCCCAGCATTTT. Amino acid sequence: CASSLMGQPQHF. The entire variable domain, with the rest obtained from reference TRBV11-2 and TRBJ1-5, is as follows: EAGVAQSPRYKIIEKRQSVAFWCNPISGHATLYWYQQILGQGPKLLIQFQNNGVVDDSQLPKDRFSAERLKGVDSTLKIQPAKLEDSAVYLCASSLMGQPQHFGDGTRLSIL.

CDR3: CSSTTDLRGRAYEQFF. Here the CDR3 DNA reads TGCAGTTCTACCACAGACCTGAGGGGGAGGGCATATGAGCAGTTCTTC. The chain carries TRBV20-1 and TRBJ2-1, with D possibly being TRBD2 (7 bases). This CDR3 comprises 16 residues. CDR1 and CDR2 (germline): DFQATT, SNEGSKA (reference sequence). V dropped 8 bases and J dropped 8 bases, with 28 bases sitting between them.

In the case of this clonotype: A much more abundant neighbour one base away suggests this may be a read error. The CDR3 here is CASMSPAETLYF. The CDR3 DNA sequence: TGTGCCAGCATGAGTCCTGCGGAGACCCTGTACTTC. The rearrangement joins TRBV6-6 to TRBJ2-5; no definite D call. There are 12 residues in the CDR3. The germline gives CDR1 MNHNY, CDR2 SVGAGI (reference sequence).

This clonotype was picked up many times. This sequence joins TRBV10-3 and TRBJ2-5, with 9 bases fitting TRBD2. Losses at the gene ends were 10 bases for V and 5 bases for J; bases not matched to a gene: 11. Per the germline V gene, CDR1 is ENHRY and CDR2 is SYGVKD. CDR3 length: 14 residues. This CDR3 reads CATVPGLAMETQYF. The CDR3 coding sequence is TGTGCCACCGTGCCAGGACTAGCGATGGAGACCCAGTACTTC.

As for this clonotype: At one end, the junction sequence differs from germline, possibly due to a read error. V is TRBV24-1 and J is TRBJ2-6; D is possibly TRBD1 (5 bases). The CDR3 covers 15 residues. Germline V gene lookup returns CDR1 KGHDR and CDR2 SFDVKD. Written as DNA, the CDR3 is TGTGCCACCAGTGATGTGACACCTGGGGCCAACATCCTGACTTTC. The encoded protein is CATSDVTPGANILTF.

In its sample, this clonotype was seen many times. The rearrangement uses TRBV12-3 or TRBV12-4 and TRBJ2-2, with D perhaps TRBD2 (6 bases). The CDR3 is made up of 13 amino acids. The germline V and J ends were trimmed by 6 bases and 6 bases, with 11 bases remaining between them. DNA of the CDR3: TGTGCCAGCAGCCCCCGGGAGTCCGGGGAGCTGTTTTTT. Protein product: CASSPRESGELFF.

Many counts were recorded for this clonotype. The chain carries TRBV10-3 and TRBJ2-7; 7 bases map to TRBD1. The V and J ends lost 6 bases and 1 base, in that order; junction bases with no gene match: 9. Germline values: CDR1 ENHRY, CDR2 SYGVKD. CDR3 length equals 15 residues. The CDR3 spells CAIRLTGTVSYEQYF. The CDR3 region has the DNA TGTGCCATCAGGCTTACCGGGACAGTATCCTACGAGCAGTACTTC.

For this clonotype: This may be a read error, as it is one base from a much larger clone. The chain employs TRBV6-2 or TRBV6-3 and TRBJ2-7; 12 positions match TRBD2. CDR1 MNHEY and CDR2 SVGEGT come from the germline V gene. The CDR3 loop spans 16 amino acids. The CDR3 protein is CASTSQLAGGPEERYF. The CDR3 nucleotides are TGTGCCAGCACCTCACAGCTAGCGGGAGGGCCAGAGGAGCGGTACTTC.

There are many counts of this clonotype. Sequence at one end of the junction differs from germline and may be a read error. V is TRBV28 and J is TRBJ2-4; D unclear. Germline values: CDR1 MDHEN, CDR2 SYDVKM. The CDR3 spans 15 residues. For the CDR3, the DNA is TGTGCCAGCAGCCCTCCCGGGTTGGCCAGAAACATTCAGTACTTC. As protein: CASSPPGLARNIQYF.

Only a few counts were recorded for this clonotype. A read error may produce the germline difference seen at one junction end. CDR3 protein: CASSLAGGGTSYEQYF. In DNA form, the CDR3 reads TGCGCCAGTAGCTTGGCCGGGGGGGGGACCTCCTACGAGCAGTACTTC. This chain connects TRBV5-1 to TRBJ2-7, with 8 bases matching TRBD2. Germline loops: CDR1 SGHRS, CDR2 YFSETQ. The CDR3 has 16 amino acids.

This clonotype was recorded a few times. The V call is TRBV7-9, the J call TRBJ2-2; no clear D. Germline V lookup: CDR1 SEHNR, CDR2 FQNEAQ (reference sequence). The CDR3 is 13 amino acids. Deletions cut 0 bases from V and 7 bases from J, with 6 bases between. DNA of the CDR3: TGTGCCAGCAGCTTAGCGCCTTTCGGGGAGCTGTTTTTT. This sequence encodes CASSLAPFGELFF.

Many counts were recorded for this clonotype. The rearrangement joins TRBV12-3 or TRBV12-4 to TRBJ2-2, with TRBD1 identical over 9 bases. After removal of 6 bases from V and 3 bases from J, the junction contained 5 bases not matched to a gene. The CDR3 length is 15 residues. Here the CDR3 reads CASSPRDRDTGELFF. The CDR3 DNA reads TGTGCCAGCAGCCCTCGGGACAGGGACACCGGGGAGCTGTTTTTT.